Detailed here is one TCR beta chain. Its antigen is undetermined. Sequenced by immunoSEQ multiplex PCR; TCRdb stores in-frame clones only, minus some. Of roughly 500,000 clones in the sample, about 96% were seen once. Researchers partitioned CD4+ cells into CD45RA+ naive and CD45RA-negative memory subsets. The sample comes from a study of shared clonotypes between healthy human individuals. Broader study findings: The authors sampled blood alone, and tissue repertoires likely differ. A small donor pool kept down the genetic and exposure-history diversity that was represented.

The ends lost 7 bases at V and 4 bases at J; junction bases unmatched: 15. CDR1 and CDR2 (germline): MDHEN, SYDVKM. This CDR3 is 17 amino acids long. Source material: naive CD4+ T cells sorted from blood. This sample's subset: CD45RA+ positively selected. The source is a woman in her 30s in good health. The chain combines TRBV28 with TRBJ2-3; 9 nucleotides line up with TRBD2. CDR3 residues: CASTDPWSRGGADTQYF. As DNA, the CDR3 is TGTGCCAGCACTGACCCATGGTCGCGGGGGGGCGCAGATACGCAGTATTTT.